This T cell receptor beta chain was retrieved from a study of blood T cell repertoires in COVID-19. Study information: PBMCs, B-cell-depleted T cells, or T cells were the source of the cDNA or gDNA that made up the material.

Trimming took 0 bases from V and 1 from J; bases not matched to a gene: 17. The CDR3 sequence is 20 residues long. Per the germline V gene, CDR1 is SGDLS and CDR2 is YYNGEE. Seattle participants joined during active infection and were tracked over time. Original data processing: Estimation of nucleated cell counts was performed using reference gene primer amplification. The method was immunoSEQ multiplex PCR; TCRdb's version includes in-frame clones alone and lacks a portion of them. For V, J and clone size, that table is used; D and trimming come from the DNA. The data show about 120,000 clones, over 75% seen once.

J is TRBJ2-3 and V is TRBV9; 7 bases are a match to TRBD2. This receptor was taken from a man younger than 45 with COVID-19, enrolled during active disease. Sequences were obtained from peripheral blood. The CDR3 coding sequence is TGTGCCAGCAGCGTAGCTCCCCAATCAGCGGGAACACATCGCACAGATACGCAGTATTTT. Protein product: CASSVAPQSAGTHRTDTQYF.